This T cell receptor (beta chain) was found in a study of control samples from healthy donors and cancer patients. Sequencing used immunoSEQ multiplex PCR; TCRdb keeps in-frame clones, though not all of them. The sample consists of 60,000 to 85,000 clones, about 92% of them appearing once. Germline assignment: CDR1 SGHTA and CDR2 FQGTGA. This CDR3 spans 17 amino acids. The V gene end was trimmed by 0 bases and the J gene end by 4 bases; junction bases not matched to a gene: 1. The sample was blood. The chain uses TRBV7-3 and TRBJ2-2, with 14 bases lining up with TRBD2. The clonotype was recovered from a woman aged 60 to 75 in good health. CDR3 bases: TGTGCCAGCAGCTTAACTGGACTAGCGGGGGGCACCGGGGAGCTGTTTTTT. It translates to CASSLTGLAGGTGELFF.